Given below is one T cell receptor (beta chain) in context. The antigen is undetermined. Germline CDR1 is SGHTA and CDR2 is FQGNSA. Trimming pared 7 bases from V and 4 bases from J, leaving 13 bases between. The CDR3 is made up of 13 amino acids. Generated by immunoSEQ multiplex PCR, the TCRdb table keeps only in-frame clones and is missing some. The top ten clones hold roughly 13% of a sample with fewer than 250,000 clones, roughly 83% of them seen once. These data belong to a study of cytomegalovirus exposure and HLA in healthy donors. Study information: The same platform was used for the 120 validation repertoires and the approximately 670 first-cohort repertoires, a later analysis reported.

Study-level points and caveats: The dataset shows that most TCR sequences were rare, while some public TCRs occurred in many donors. Cytomegalovirus-associated TCR beta chains were listed, numbering 150 to 200. One later analysis, an examination of the 90 to 150 validation repertoires, found that first-cohort TCR clusters tended to co-occur in them.

Sequencing was done on a sample of PBMCs. J is TRBJ1-1 and V is TRBV7-2; the D gene is possibly TRBD1 (6 bases). The sequence was collected from a young woman in good health and CMV-seropositive. The CDR3 sequence: CASKRGQGTEAFF. The CDR3 DNA reads TGTGCCAGCAAGCGGGGGCAAGGCACTGAAGCTTTCTTT.